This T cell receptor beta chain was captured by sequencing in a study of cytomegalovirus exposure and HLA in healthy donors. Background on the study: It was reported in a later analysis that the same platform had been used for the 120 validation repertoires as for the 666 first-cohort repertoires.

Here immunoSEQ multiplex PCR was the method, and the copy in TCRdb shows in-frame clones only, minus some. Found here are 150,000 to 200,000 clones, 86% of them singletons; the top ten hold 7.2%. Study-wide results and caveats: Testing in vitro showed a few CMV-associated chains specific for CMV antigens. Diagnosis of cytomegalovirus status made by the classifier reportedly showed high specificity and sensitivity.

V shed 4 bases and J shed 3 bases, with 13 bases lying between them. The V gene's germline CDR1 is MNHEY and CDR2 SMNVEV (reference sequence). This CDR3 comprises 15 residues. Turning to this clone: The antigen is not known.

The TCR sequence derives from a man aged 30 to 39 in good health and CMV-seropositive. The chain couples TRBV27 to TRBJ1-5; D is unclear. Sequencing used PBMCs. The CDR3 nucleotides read TGTGCCAGCAGTTCTAAGACGGTTCCCAATCAGCCCCAGCATTTT. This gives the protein CASSSKTVPNQPQHF.